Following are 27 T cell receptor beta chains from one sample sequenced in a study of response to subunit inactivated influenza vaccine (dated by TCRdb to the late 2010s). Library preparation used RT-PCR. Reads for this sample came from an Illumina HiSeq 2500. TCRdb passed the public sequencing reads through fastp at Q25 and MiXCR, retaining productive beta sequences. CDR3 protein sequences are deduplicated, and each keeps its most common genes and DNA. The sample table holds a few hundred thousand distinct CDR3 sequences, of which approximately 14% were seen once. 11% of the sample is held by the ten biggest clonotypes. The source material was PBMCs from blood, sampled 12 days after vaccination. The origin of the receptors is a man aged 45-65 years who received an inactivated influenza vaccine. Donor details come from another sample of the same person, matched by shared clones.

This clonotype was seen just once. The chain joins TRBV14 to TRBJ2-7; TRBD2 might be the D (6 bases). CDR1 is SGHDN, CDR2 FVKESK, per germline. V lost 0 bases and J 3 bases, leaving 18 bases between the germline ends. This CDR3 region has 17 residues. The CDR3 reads CASSQDFAAGKFYEQYF. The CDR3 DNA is TGTGCCAGCAGCCAAGATTTTGCGGCGGGGAAATTCTACGAGCAGTACTTC.

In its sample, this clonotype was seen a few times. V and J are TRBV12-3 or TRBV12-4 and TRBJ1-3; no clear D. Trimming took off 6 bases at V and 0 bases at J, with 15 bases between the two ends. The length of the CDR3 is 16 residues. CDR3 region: CASRNSGRNSGNTIYF. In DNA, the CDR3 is TGTGCCAGCAGAAACTCGGGGAGAAACTCTGGAAACACCATATATTTT.

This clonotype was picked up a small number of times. CDR3 sequence reads: CASSQDRRTGDNEQFF. The CDR3 DNA is TGTGCCAGCAGCCAAGATCGGAGGACAGGGGACAATGAGCAGTTCTTC. The rearrangement joins TRBV3-1 to TRBJ2-1; 9 bases map to TRBD1. This CDR3 region has 16 residues. Per germline, CDR1 LGHDT and CDR2 YNNKEL (reference sequence). The J segment lost 5 bases and the V segment lost 0 bases, leaving 5 bases of the junction unmatched.

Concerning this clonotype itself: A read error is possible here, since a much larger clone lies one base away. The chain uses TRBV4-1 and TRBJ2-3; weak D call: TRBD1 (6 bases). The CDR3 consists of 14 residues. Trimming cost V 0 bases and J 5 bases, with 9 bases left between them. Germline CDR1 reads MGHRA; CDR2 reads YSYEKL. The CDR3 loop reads CASSQDFRGDTQYF. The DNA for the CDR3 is TGCGCCAGCAGCCAAGATTTCAGGGGAGATACGCAGTATTTT.

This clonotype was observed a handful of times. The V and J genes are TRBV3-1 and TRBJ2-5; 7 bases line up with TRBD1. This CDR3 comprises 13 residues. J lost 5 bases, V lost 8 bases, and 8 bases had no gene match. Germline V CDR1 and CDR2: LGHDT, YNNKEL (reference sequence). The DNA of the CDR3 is TGTGCCAGCCGCACAGGGGCGTTGGAGACCCAGTACTTC. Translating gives CASRTGALETQYF.

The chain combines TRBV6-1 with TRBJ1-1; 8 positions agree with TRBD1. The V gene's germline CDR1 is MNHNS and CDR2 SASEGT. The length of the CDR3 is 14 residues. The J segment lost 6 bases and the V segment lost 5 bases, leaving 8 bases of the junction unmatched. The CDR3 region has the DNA TGTGCCAGCAGTAGGACAGGGAGTTTTGCTGAAGCTTTCTTT. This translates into CASSRTGSFAEAFF.

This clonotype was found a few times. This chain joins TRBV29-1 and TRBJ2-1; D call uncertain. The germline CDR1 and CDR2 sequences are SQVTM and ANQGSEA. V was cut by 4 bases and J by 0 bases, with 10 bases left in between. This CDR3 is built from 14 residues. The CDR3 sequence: CSVGWSVSYNEQFF. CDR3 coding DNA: TGCAGCGTTGGATGGTCAGTCTCCTACAATGAGCAGTTCTTC.

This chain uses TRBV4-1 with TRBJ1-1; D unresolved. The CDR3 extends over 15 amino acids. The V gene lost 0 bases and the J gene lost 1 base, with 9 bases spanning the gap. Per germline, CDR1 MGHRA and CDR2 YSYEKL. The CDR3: CASSQEGIRNTEAFF. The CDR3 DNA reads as TGCGCCAGCAGCCAAGAGGGGATCCGGAACACTGAAGCTTTCTTT.

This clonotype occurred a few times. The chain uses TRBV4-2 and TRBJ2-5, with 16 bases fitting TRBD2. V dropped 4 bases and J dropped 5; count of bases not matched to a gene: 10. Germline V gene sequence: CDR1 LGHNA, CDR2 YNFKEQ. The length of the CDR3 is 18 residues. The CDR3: CASSLTPGLAGGPETQYF. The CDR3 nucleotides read TGTGCCAGCAGCCTTACCCCGGGACTAGCGGGAGGGCCGGAGACCCAGTACTTC.

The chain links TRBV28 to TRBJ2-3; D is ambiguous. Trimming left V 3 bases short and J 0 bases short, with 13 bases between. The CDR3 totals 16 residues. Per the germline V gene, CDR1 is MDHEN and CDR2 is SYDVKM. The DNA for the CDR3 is TGTGCCAGCAGTTTTGGGCACCTTGGTAGCACAGATACGCAGTATTTT. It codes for CASSFGHLGSTDTQYF.

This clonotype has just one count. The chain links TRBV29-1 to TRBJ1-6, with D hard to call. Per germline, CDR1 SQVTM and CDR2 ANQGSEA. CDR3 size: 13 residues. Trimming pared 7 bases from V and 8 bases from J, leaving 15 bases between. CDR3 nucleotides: TGCAGCGCCCAAGCCCGTGGAGATTCACCCCTCCACTTT. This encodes CSAQARGDSPLHF.

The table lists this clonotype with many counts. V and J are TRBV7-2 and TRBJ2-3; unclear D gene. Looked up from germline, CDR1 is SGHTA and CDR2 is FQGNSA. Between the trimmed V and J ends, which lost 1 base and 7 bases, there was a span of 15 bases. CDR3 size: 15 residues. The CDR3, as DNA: TGTGCCAGCAGCTTAGAAGGGTCCGTTTTCAATACGCAGTATTTT. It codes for CASSLEGSVFNTQYF.

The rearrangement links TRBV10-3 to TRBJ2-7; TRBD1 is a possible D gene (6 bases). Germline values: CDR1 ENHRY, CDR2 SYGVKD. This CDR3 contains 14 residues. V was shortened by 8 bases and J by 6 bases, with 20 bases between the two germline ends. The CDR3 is CAISELYRDPEQYF. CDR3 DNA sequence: TGTGCCATCTCCGAGCTTTACAGGGATCCCGAGCAGTACTTC.

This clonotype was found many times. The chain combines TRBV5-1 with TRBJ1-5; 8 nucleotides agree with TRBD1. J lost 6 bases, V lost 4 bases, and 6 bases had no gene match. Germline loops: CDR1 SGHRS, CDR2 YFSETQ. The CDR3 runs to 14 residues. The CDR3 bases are TGCGCCAGCAGCCCAGGACAGGGCGGTCAGCCCCAGCATTTT. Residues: CASSPGQGGQPQHF. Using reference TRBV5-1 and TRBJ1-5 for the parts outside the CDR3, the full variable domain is KAGVTQTPRYLIKTRGQQVTLSCSPISGHRSVSWYQQTPGQGLQFLFEYFSETQRNKGNFPGRFSGRQFSNSRSEMNVSTLELGDSALYLCASSPGQGGQPQHFGDGTRLSIL.

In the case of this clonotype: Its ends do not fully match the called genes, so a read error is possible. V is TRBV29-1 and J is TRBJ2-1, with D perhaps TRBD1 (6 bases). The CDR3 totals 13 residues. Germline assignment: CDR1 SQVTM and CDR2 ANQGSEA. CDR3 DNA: TGCAGCGTTGCAGGGGCATTTGGGAATGAGCAGCTCTTC. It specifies CSVAGAFGNEQLF.

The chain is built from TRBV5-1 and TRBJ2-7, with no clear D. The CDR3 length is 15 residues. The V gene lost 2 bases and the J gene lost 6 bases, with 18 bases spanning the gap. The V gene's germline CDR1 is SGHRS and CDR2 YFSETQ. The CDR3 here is CASSFRGSETTEQYF. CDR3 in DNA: TGCGCCAGCAGCTTTCGTGGGTCGGAGACGACCGAGCAGTACTTC.

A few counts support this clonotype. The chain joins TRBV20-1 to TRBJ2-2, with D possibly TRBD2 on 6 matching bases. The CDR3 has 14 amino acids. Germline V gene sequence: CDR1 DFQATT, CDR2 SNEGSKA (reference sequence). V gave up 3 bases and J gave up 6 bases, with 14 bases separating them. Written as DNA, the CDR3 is TGCAGTGCTAGGGACCTAGCGAGGGCCGGGGAGCTGTTTTTT. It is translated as CSARDLARAGELFF.

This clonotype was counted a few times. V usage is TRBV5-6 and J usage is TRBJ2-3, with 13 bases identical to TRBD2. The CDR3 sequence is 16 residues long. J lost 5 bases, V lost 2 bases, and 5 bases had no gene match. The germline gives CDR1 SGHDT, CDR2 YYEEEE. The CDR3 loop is CASSFSRLAGGDTQYF. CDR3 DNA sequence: TGTGCCAGCAGCTTCTCCAGACTAGCGGGGGGAGATACGCAGTATTTT.

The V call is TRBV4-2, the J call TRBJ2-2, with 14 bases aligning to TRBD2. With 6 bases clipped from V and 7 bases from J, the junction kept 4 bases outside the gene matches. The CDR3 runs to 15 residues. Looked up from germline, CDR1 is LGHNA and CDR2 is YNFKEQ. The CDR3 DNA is TGTGCCAGCAGGGGACTAGCGGGAGCAGGCGGGGAGCTGTTTTTT. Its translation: CASRGLAGAGGELFF.

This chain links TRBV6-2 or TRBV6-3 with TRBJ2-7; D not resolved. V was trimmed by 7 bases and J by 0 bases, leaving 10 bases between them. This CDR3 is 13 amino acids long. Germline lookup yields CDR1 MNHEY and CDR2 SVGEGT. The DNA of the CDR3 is TGTGCCAGCATGGCCAGCGCCTCCTACGAGCAGTACTTC. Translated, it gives CASMASASYEQYF.

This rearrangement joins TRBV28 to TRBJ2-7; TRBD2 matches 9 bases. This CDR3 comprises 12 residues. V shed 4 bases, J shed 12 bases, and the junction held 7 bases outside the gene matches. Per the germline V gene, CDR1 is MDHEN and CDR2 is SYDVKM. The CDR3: CASSSGTSRVYF. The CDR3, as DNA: TGTGCCAGCAGTTCCGGGACTAGCAGGGTGTACTTC. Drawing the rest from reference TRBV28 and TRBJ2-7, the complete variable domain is DVKVTQSSRYLVKRTGEKVFLECVQDMDHENMFWYRQDPGLGLRLIYFSYDVKMKEKGDIPEGYSVSREKKERFSLILESASTNQTSMYLCASSSGTSRVYFGPGTRLTVT.

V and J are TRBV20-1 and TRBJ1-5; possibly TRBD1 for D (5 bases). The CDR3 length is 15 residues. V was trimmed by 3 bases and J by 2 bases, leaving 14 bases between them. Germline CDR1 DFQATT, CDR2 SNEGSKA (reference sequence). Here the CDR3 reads CSARVPGTGNQPQHF. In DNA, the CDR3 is TGCAGTGCTAGGGTTCCAGGGACGGGCAATCAGCCCCAGCATTTT.

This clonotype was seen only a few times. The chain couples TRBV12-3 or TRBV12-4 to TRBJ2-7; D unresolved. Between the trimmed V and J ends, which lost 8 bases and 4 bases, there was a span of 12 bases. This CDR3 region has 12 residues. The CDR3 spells CASAKTPYEQYF. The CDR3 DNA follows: TGTGCCAGCGCCAAGACCCCGTACGAGCAGTACTTC.

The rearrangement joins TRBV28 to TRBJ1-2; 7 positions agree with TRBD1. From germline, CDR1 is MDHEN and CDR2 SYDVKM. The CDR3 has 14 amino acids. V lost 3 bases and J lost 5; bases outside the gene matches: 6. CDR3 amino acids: CASSLPPGQYGYTF. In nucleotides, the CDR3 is TGTGCCAGCAGTTTGCCCCCGGGACAGTATGGCTACACCTTC.

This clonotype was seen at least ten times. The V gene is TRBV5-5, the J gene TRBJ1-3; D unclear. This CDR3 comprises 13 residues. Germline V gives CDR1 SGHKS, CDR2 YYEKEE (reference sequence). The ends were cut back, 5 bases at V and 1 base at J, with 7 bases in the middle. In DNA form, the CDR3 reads TGTGCCAGCAGGACATCTTCTGGAAACACCATATATTTT. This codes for CASRTSSGNTIYF.

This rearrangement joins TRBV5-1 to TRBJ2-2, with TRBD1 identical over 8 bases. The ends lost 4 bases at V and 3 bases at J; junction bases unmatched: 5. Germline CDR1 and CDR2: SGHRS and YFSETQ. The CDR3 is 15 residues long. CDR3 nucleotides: TGCGCCAGCAGCAGGACAGGGTCGGACACCGGGGAGCTGTTTTTT. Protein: CASSRTGSDTGELFF. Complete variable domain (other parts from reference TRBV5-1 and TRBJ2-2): KAGVTQTPRYLIKTRGQQVTLSCSPISGHRSVSWYQQTPGQGLQFLFEYFSETQRNKGNFPGRFSGRQFSNSRSEMNVSTLELGDSALYLCASSRTGSDTGELFFGEGSRLTVL.

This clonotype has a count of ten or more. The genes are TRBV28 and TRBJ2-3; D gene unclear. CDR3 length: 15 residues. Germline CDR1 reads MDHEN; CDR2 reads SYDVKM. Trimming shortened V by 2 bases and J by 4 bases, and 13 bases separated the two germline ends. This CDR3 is CASSLQLGLSDTQYF. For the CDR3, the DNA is TGTGCCAGCAGTTTACAATTAGGGTTGTCAGATACGCAGTATTTT. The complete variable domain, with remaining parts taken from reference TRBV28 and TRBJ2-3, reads DVKVTQSSRYLVKRTGEKVFLECVQDMDHENMFWYRQDPGLGLRLIYFSYDVKMKEKGDIPEGYSVSREKKERFSLILESASTNQTSMYLCASSLQLGLSDTQYFGPGTRLTVL.